This T cell receptor beta chain was recorded in a study of shared clonotypes between healthy human individuals. As for the study in general: Donors had three CD4 naive, three CD4 memory, two CD8 naive and one CD8 memory plate apiece. Study results and caveats: Clonotype sharing among donors likely depends on sequencing depth. Represented genetic and exposure-history diversity was restricted by having few donors.

The count of this clone is one. Its cognate antigen is unknown. The CDR3 consists of 12 residues. Germline CDR1 is MGHRA and CDR2 is YSYEKL. Trimming removed 0 bases at V and 8 bases at J, with 5 bases between. Positively selected for CCR7, the CD45RO-negative cells used as naive CD8 cells excluded terminally differentiated effector memory CD45RA+ cells. Assay: immunoSEQ multiplex PCR; the TCRdb copy retains only in-frame clones and omits some. The table includes around 2,000,000 clones, about 93% detected once. The sequenced material came from naive CD8+ T cells from PBMCs. This chain joins TRBV4-1 and TRBJ2-1; unclear D gene. This clonotype was sampled from a young man in good health. Some clones in this sample may be carry-over from other donors' samples. CDR3 amino acids: CASSQDSDEQFF. For the CDR3, the DNA is TGCGCCAGCAGCCAAGACTCGGATGAGCAGTTCTTC.